Listed here are 25 T cell receptor beta chains from one sample, sequenced in a study of blood T cell repertoires in COVID-19. Assay used: immunoSEQ multiplex PCR; TCRdb lists only in-frame clones, some missing. In the table there are 150,000 to 200,000 clones, about 88% of which are singletons. The sequenced sample consisted of PBMCs or T cells enriched from blood (not recorded which). Receptors originate from a woman aged 40-49 years in a cohort exposed to, infected with or recovered from COVID-19 (not recorded which).

This rearrangement joins TRBV4-1 to TRBJ2-3; TRBD2 is a possible D gene (6 bases). Trimming shortened V by 0 bases and J by 3 bases, and 13 bases separated the two germline ends. The germline V gene encodes CDR1 MGHRA and CDR2 YSYEKL. This CDR3 comprises 16 residues. The CDR3 here is CASSQDPGTPTDTQYF. DNA of the CDR3: TGCGCCAGCAGCCAAGACCCCGGGACTCCAACAGATACGCAGTATTTT.

The J gene is TRBJ1-1, the V gene TRBV3-1 (or the pseudogene TRBV3-2), with D unresolved. Germline V lookup: CDR1 LGHDT, CDR2 YNNKEL (reference sequence). The ends were cut back, 6 bases at V and 5 bases at J, with 16 bases in the middle. The CDR3 is 14 amino acids. CDR3 residues: CASSLEGGRTEAFF. CDR3 DNA sequence: TGTGCCAGCAGTCTAGAGGGAGGGAGGACTGAAGCTTTCTTT.

This chain uses TRBV27 with TRBJ1-4; D possibly corresponds to TRBD1 (5 bases). Per the germline V gene, CDR1 is MNHEY and CDR2 is SMNVEV (reference sequence). The CDR3 consists of 16 residues. V lost 6 bases and J lost 8, with 22 bases in between. CDR3 DNA sequence: TGTGCCAGCAGCCCTAGTTTCGGGACCCGGGGGGAAAAACTGTTTTTT. This gives the protein CASSPSFGTRGEKLFF.

This chain connects TRBV24-1 to TRBJ2-1, with 7 bases aligning to TRBD2. The trim removed 3 bases at V and 9 bases at J, leaving 7 bases unmatched. There are 14 residues in the CDR3. Germline loops: CDR1 KGHDR, CDR2 SFDVKD. The CDR3, as DNA: TGTGCCACCAGTGATGCGACTAGCTATATTGAGCAGTTCTTC. Protein sequence: CATSDATSYIEQFF.

This clone was counted a single time. V usage is TRBV24-1 and J usage is TRBJ1-1; possible D gene TRBD1, 6 bases. Germline V gene sequence: CDR1 KGHDR, CDR2 SFDVKD. The CDR3 contains 14 residues. V gave up 6 bases and J gave up 5 bases, with 15 bases separating them. The CDR3 spells CATSQTGFGTEAFF. CDR3 DNA: TGTGCCACCAGTCAAACAGGGTTTGGGACTGAAGCTTTCTTT.

The J gene is TRBJ2-2, the V gene TRBV7-2; D is possibly TRBD1 (6 bases). CDR3 length: 15 amino acids. The ends were cut back, 5 bases at V and 3 bases at J, with 13 bases in the middle. Germline V gene data show CDR1 as SGHTA and CDR2 as FQGNSA. Written as DNA, the CDR3 is TGTGCCAGCAGCGTGAGGACAGCATACACCGGGGAGCTGTTTTTT. The encoded protein is CASSVRTAYTGELFF.

This chain connects TRBV29-1 to TRBJ1-4; perhaps TRBD1 as D (5 bases). CDR1 is SQVTM, CDR2 ANQGSEA, per germline. The CDR3 has 14 amino acids. Trimming shortened V by 4 bases and J by 6 bases, and 15 bases separated the two germline ends. CDR3 bases: TGCAGCGTTGGGGCCAGGGTAGGGGATGAAAAACTGTTTTTT. Translation: CSVGARVGDEKLFF.

This clone has only one observation. This sequence joins TRBV6-2 or TRBV6-3 and TRBJ2-1; TRBD2 is a possible D gene (5 bases). The CDR3 totals 14 residues. The germline V gene has CDR1 MNHEY and CDR2 SVGEGT. Trimming took off 4 bases at V and 7 bases at J, with 14 bases between the two ends. This chain's CDR3 is CASSLQRTRNEQFF. CDR3 in DNA: TGTGCCAGCAGTTTGCAGCGGACGAGGAATGAGCAGTTCTTC.

V is TRBV10-3 and J is TRBJ2-1; 8 bases fit TRBD2. The CDR3 covers 15 residues. Trimming took 0 bases from V and 5 from J; bases not matched to a gene: 3. From germline, CDR1 is ENHRY and CDR2 SYGVKD. Written as DNA, the CDR3 is TGTGCCATCAGTGAGTCTAGCGGGGCTGACAATGAGCAGTTCTTC. This codes for CAISESSGADNEQFF.

The J gene is TRBJ1-2, the V gene TRBV6-5; 8 bases align to TRBD1. This CDR3 spans 15 amino acids. Germline-derived CDR1 and CDR2 are MNHEY and SVGAGI. The V segment lost 2 bases and the J segment 4 bases; nucleotides outside the gene matches: 6. As DNA, the CDR3 is TGTGCCAGCAGTTACGGACAGGGATTGGCCTATGGCTACACCTTC. This translates into CASSYGQGLAYGYTF.

The CDR3 DNA follows: TGTGCCAGCAGCTTAAGTAATTTAGGGGGTGAAGCTTTCTTT. It yields the protein CASSLSNLGGEAFF. The rearrangement uses TRBV11-3 and TRBJ1-1; D is perhaps TRBD1 (6 bases). CDR3 length: 14 residues. Trimming removed 2 bases from V and 7 bases from J, with 14 bases in between. From germline, CDR1 is SGHNT and CDR2 YENEEA.

The genes are TRBV25-1 and TRBJ1-2; possibly TRBD1 for D (6 bases). V was trimmed by 1 base and J by 3 bases, leaving 18 bases between them. This CDR3 comprises 17 residues. Germline V gene sequence: CDR1 MGHDK, CDR2 SYGVNS. This CDR3 is CASSESRGARIDYGYTF. CDR3 nucleotides: TGTGCCAGCAGTGAATCTCGGGGGGCGAGGATAGACTATGGCTACACCTTC.

V usage is TRBV13 and J usage is TRBJ1-6, with 7 bases aligning to TRBD1. Germline trimming cut 4 bases from V and 9 bases from J; bases unmatched to any gene: 6. The CDR3 is 14 amino acids. CDR1 is PRHDT, CDR2 FYEKMQ, per germline (reference sequence). The CDR3 reads CASSSTSGGSPLHF. The CDR3 DNA sequence: TGTGCCAGCAGCTCCACGTCAGGGGGTTCACCCCTCCACTTT.

The chain carries TRBV4-3 and TRBJ2-1; D may be TRBD2 (6 bases). V lost 0 bases and J 3 bases, leaving 12 bases between the germline ends. Per the germline V gene, CDR1 is LGHNA and CDR2 is YSLEER. This CDR3 is 16 amino acids long. The CDR3 loop reads CASSQDFAGSYNEQFF. CDR3 in DNA: TGCGCCAGCAGCCAAGATTTTGCGGGGAGCTACAATGAGCAGTTCTTC.

The chain links TRBV7-2 to TRBJ1-3; 7 bases fit TRBD1. V shed 4 bases, J shed 0 bases, and the junction held 6 bases outside the gene matches. Germline assignment: CDR1 SGHTA and CDR2 FQGNSA. The CDR3 has 16 residues. In nucleotides, the CDR3 is TGTGCCAGCAGCTCCCAGGGGACAGACTCTGGAAACACCATATATTTT. This sequence encodes CASSSQGTDSGNTIYF.

This clone was detected only once. J is TRBJ2-3 and V is TRBV25-1, with D maybe TRBD2 (5 bases). Germline CDR1 MGHDK, CDR2 SYGVNS. V lost 4 bases, J lost 2 bases, and 13 bases lay in between. The CDR3 spans 15 residues. CDR3 nucleotide sequence: TGTGCCAGCAGTGCCCAGGAGGAGGTCACAGATACGCAGTATTTT. Its translation is CASSAQEEVTDTQYF.

This clone appeared a single time. J is TRBJ2-7 and V is TRBV11-2; 11 bases are shared with TRBD2. The ends lost 4 bases at V and 3 bases at J; junction bases unmatched: 11. CDR1 is SGHAT and CDR2 is FQNNGV in the germline V gene. CDR3 size: 17 residues. This chain's CDR3 is CASSSRGGLAAIYEQYF. CDR3 DNA sequence: TGTGCCAGCAGCTCTAGAGGGGGACTAGCGGCCATCTACGAGCAGTACTTC.

This clone was seen a single time. The V and J genes are TRBV13 and TRBJ2-1; 12 bases align to TRBD2. Germline V gene data show CDR1 as PRHDT and CDR2 as FYEKMQ (reference sequence). CDR3 length equals 15 residues. The trim removed 6 bases at V and 5 bases at J, leaving 5 bases unmatched. The CDR3 sequence: CASRLLAGGNNEQFF. CDR3 in DNA: TGTGCCAGCAGACTACTAGCGGGGGGAAACAATGAGCAGTTCTTC. Full variable domain (remainder filled in from reference TRBV13 and TRBJ2-1): AAGVIQSPRHLIKEKRETATLKCYPIPRHDTVYWYQQGPGQDPQFLISFYEKMQSDKGSIPDRFSAQQFSDYHSELNMSSLELGDSALYFCASRLLAGGNNEQFFGPGTRLTVL.

CDR3 DNA: TGCAGCGTTCGACAAAACACCGGGGAGCTGTTTTTT. Amino acids: CSVRQNTGELFF. The chain links TRBV29-1 to TRBJ2-2; the D is unclear. The CDR3 sequence is 12 residues long. Trimming cost V 5 bases and J 2 bases, with 6 bases left between them. Germline lookup yields CDR1 SQVTM and CDR2 ANQGSEA.

The gene calls are TRBV28 and TRBJ1-1; D is possibly TRBD1 (6 bases). The CDR3 is made up of 15 amino acids. Between the trimmed V and J ends, which lost 4 bases and 1 base, there was a span of 13 bases. The germline CDR1 and CDR2 sequences are MDHEN and SYDVKM. This CDR3 reads CASSSRGHSNTEAFF. CDR3 coding DNA: TGTGCCAGCAGTTCCCGGGGACACTCGAACACTGAAGCTTTCTTT.

The V gene is TRBV11-2, the J gene TRBJ1-1; no firm D call. Trimming removed 4 bases at V and 1 base at J, with 7 bases between. Germline-derived CDR1 and CDR2 are SGHAT and FQNNGV. This CDR3 region has 13 residues. This CDR3 is CASSSRQNTEAFF. The CDR3 DNA reads as TGTGCCAGCAGCTCCCGACAGAACACTGAAGCTTTCTTT.

The V and J genes are TRBV5-4 and TRBJ1-5; 8 positions agree with TRBD1. Germline CDR1 reads SGHNT; CDR2 reads YYREEE (reference sequence). V lost 4 bases to trimming and J lost 9 bases; unmatched junction nucleotides: 6. The length of the CDR3 is 13 residues. This CDR3 is CASSPGQGWPQHF. CDR3 DNA sequence: TGTGCCAGCAGCCCCGGACAGGGCTGGCCCCAGCATTTT.

The gene calls are TRBV5-6 and TRBJ1-1; possible D gene TRBD1, 6 bases. CDR1 is SGHDT and CDR2 is YYEEEE in the germline V gene. The CDR3 has 16 amino acids. V dropped 7 bases and J dropped 4 bases, with 23 bases sitting between them. The CDR3 DNA reads TGTGCCAGCTCCAGAGGGGGGGGCGTGGGGAGCACTGAAGCTTTCTTT. It yields the protein CASSRGGGVGSTEAFF.

The chain recombines TRBV5-1 with TRBJ1-5; a weak D match, TRBD1 (6 bases). Germline CDR1 is SGHRS and CDR2 is YFSETQ. Deletions cut 4 bases from V and 0 bases from J, with 11 bases between. CDR3 length equals 15 residues. Written as DNA, the CDR3 is TGCGCCAGCAGCGAACAGGGCTATAGCAATCAGCCCCAGCATTTT. Translation: CASSEQGYSNQPQHF.

The V gene is TRBV7-9, the J gene TRBJ1-1; 7 nucleotides align to TRBD1. J was trimmed by 7 bases and V by 2 bases; bases with no gene match: 1. Germline V lookup: CDR1 SEHNR, CDR2 FQNEAQ (reference sequence). The CDR3 is 12 amino acids. CDR3: CASSLRQGEAFF. CDR3 sequence (DNA): TGTGCCAGCAGCTTAAGACAGGGTGAAGCTTTCTTT.